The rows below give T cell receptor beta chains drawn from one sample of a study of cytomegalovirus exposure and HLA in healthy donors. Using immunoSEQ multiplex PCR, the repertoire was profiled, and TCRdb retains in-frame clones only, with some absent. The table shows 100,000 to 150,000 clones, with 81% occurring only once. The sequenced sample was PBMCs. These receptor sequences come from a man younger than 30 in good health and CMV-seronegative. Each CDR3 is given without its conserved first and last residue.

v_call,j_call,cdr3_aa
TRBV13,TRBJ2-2,ASSSGGPGTGELF
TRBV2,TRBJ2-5,ASRGSIGTAVRETQY
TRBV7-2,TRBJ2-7,ASSTDRGVSYEQY
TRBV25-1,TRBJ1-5,ASSESGAGKGNQPQH
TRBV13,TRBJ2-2,ASSPGTGFTGELF
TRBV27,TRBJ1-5,ASSLRQGNQPQH
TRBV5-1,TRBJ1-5,ASSLDRGQPQH
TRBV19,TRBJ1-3,ASTQGSGNTIY
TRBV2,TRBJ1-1,ASSGGGWTEAF
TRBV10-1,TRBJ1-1,ASRKTGTVGLAF
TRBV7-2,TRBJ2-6,ASSLGTGSGANVLT
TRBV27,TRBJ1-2,ASSNRGDYGYT
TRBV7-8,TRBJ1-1,ASSLADRGRTEAF
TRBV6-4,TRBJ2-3,ASSDSSGGQADTQY